What follows are 27 T cell receptor beta chains derived from one specimen sequenced in a study of shared clonotypes between healthy human individuals. Measured with immunoSEQ multiplex PCR; TCRdb has only the in-frame clones, and not every one. The table includes around 350,000 clones, less than 85% detected once. Input material: memory CD4+ T cells sorted from blood. Stated subset: CD45RA-negative fraction. The receptors derive from a man aged 25 to 40 in good health.

The chain uses TRBV7-2 and TRBJ2-5, with TRBD1 matching 8 bases. This CDR3 has 14 residues. The ends lost 1 base at V and 5 bases at J; junction bases unmatched: 3. The germline CDR1 and CDR2 sequences are SGHTA and FQGNSA. The CDR3: CASSLGQGAETQYF. Written as DNA, the CDR3 is TGTGCCAGCAGCTTAGGCCAGGGGGCGGAGACCCAGTACTTC.

The chain joins TRBV7-8 to TRBJ1-1, with TRBD1 matching over 7 bases. Trimming cost V 3 bases and J 7 bases; bases outside gene matches: 5. The germline V gene has CDR1 SGHVS and CDR2 FQNEAQ. The CDR3 extends over 13 amino acids. The CDR3 sequence: CASSFDRVGEAFF. The CDR3 DNA reads as TGTGCCAGCAGCTTCGACAGGGTCGGTGAAGCTTTCTTT.

This clone has more than one count but fewer than ten. The J gene is TRBJ2-7, the V gene TRBV7-3, with D perhaps matching TRBD2 (5 bases). The CDR3 extends over 13 amino acids. V gave up 0 bases and J gave up 6 bases, with 9 bases separating them. From germline, CDR1 is SGHTA and CDR2 FQGTGA. CDR3 nucleotide sequence: TGTGCCAGCAGCTTAACCCTAGCTAGCGAGCAGTACTTC. It specifies CASSLTLASEQYF.

The CDR3: CASGITETGELFF. The DNA of the CDR3 is TGTGCCAGTGGGATCACGGAGACCGGGGAGCTGTTTTTT. The V call is TRBV9, the J call TRBJ2-2, with D hard to call. Germline V gene data show CDR1 as SGDLS and CDR2 as YYNGEE. Trimming shortened V by 8 bases and J by 5 bases, and 13 bases separated the two germline ends. The CDR3 totals 13 residues.

V and J are TRBV9 and TRBJ2-1, with D uncertain. Trimming took 4 bases from V and 9 from J, leaving 20 bases between them. CDR3 length: 15 residues. CDR1 and CDR2 (germline): SGDLS, YYNGEE. Here the CDR3 reads CASSPPTSRYGEQFF. The CDR3 DNA reads TGTGCCAGCAGCCCACCCACTTCTCGGTATGGTGAGCAGTTCTTC.

This chain connects TRBV28 to TRBJ2-3; 7 bases agree with TRBD2. Germline V gene data show CDR1 as MDHEN and CDR2 as SYDVKM. The CDR3 runs 18 residues. V was clipped by 1 base and J by 0 bases; unmatched bases: 10. CDR3 residues: CASSLFGLGGGSTDTQYF. CDR3 DNA: TGTGCCAGCAGTTTATTCGGTCTGGGGGGAGGGAGCACAGATACGCAGTATTTT.

The genes are TRBV6-6 and TRBJ1-5; 8 nucleotides match TRBD1. There are 13 residues in the CDR3. Unmatched junction bases numbered 3, after V lost 10 bases and J lost 1 base. Germline CDR1 MNHNY, CDR2 SVGAGI (reference sequence). The CDR3 DNA is TGTGCCACCGGACAGGGCAGCAATCAGCCCCAGCATTTT. It yields the protein CATGQGSNQPQHF.

The genes are TRBV5-1 and TRBJ2-1; D might be TRBD2 (6 bases). This CDR3 has 14 amino acids. Per germline, CDR1 SGHRS and CDR2 YFSETQ. Trimming shortened V by 6 bases and J by 2 bases, and 12 bases separated the two germline ends. CDR3 amino acids: CASTSSGAYNEQFF. The CDR3 coding sequence is TGCGCCAGCACAAGTAGCGGAGCCTACAATGAGCAGTTCTTC.

The chain links TRBV7-8 to TRBJ1-1; D unclear. In germline, CDR1 is SGHVS, CDR2 FQNEAQ. The CDR3 totals 20 residues. The ends were cut back, 1 base at V and 9 bases at J, with 33 bases in the middle. The chain's CDR3 is CASSLVLPGSSVSVFPKAFF. The CDR3 region has the DNA TGTGCCAGCAGCTTAGTCCTACCGGGTTCTTCGGTCTCAGTCTTCCCTAAAGCTTTCTTT.

This clone was counted between two and nine times. This chain joins TRBV27 and TRBJ2-2, with 8 bases matching TRBD1. Germline CDR1 MNHEY, CDR2 SMNVEV (reference sequence). The CDR3 covers 15 residues. The ends lost 6 bases at V and 6 bases at J; junction bases unmatched: 9. In nucleotides, the CDR3 is TGTGCCAGCAGGCCGGGACAGGTCATCGCCGGGGAGCTGTTTTTT. Translated, it gives CASRPGQVIAGELFF.

This clone has at least ten counts. The chain combines TRBV5-4 with TRBJ2-7; TRBD2 matches 16 bases. CDR1 SGHNT and CDR2 YYREEE come from the germline V gene (reference sequence). The V gene end was trimmed by 4 bases and the J gene end by 1 base; junction bases not matched to a gene: 5. CDR3 size: 17 residues. The CDR3 region is CASSPGTSGRGSYEQYF. CDR3 DNA: TGTGCCAGCAGCCCCGGGACTAGCGGGAGGGGTTCCTACGAGCAGTACTTC.

In this sample, this clone turned up many times. The chain couples TRBV28 to TRBJ1-4; the match to TRBD1 covers 10 bases. Trimming cost V 3 bases and J 10 bases; bases outside gene matches: 8. Germline CDR1 and CDR2: MDHEN and SYDVKM. The CDR3 length is 15 residues. The CDR3 reads CASSFYWTGGGKLFF. Here the CDR3 DNA reads TGTGCCAGCAGTTTTTACTGGACAGGGGGTGGAAAACTGTTTTTT.

The rearrangement joins TRBV6-1 to TRBJ1-5; no definite D call. Trimming cost V 7 bases and J 1 base, with 14 bases left between them. CDR1 is MNHNS, CDR2 SASEGT, per germline. This CDR3 is 15 amino acids long. The CDR3 DNA reads TGTGCCAGCATCCCCGACGGAGCCAGCAATCAGCCCCAGCATTTT. This gives the protein CASIPDGASNQPQHF.

The chain combines TRBV5-1 with TRBJ1-2; 8 bases align to TRBD1. Unmatched junction bases numbered 6, after V lost 0 bases and J lost 8 bases. CDR3 size: 14 residues. From germline, CDR1 is SGHRS and CDR2 YFSETQ. The CDR3 here is CASSLGQGSGGYTF. The DNA for the CDR3 is TGCGCCAGCAGCTTGGGACAGGGGTCGGGCGGCTACACCTTC.

The genes are TRBV7-2 and TRBJ2-5; possibly TRBD1 for D (5 bases). The CDR3 covers 12 residues. CDR1 and CDR2 from the germline V gene are SGHTA and FQGNSA. V gave up 3 bases and J gave up 9 bases, with 11 bases separating them. The DNA of the CDR3 is TGTGCCAGCAGCTTTAACAGGCTGGCCCAGTACTTC. This encodes CASSFNRLAQYF.

The rearrangement uses TRBV6-5 and TRBJ1-2; no firm D call. The V end lost 10 bases, the J end lost 8 bases, and 20 bases lay between the germline ends. CDR1 is MNHEY and CDR2 is SVGAGI in the germline V gene. The CDR3 loop spans 13 amino acids. DNA of the CDR3: TGTGCCACCCATCGGAGAGGTTTTGGAGGCTACACCTTC. Protein product: CATHRRGFGGYTF.

J is TRBJ1-5 and V is TRBV6-6; 7 bases agree with TRBD1. This CDR3 has 14 residues. V shed 7 bases and J 6 bases; nucleotides not matched to a gene: 9. The germline CDR1 and CDR2 sequences are MNHNY and SVGAGI (reference sequence). CDR3 DNA sequence: TGTGCCAGCATGGATTCCAGGGGGACTCAGCCCCAGCATTTT. It translates to CASMDSRGTQPQHF.

The rearrangement joins TRBV6-6 to TRBJ2-7; 10 bases align to TRBD1. CDR1 and CDR2 (germline): MNHNY, SVGAGI (reference sequence). J gave up 3 bases and V 6 bases, and 8 bases lay outside the gene matches. This CDR3 comprises 15 residues. Here the CDR3 reads CASRPRDRGIYEQYF. CDR3 nucleotides: TGTGCCAGCAGACCCCGGGACAGGGGCATCTACGAGCAGTACTTC.

The V and J genes are TRBV6-5 and TRBJ2-7; D possibly corresponds to TRBD1 (5 bases). The V gene lost 8 bases and the J gene lost 5 bases, with 22 bases spanning the gap. Germline V gene sequence: CDR1 MNHEY, CDR2 SVGAGI. The CDR3 length is 15 residues. CDR3 in DNA: TGTGCCAGCCCAACACCCGGCAGGGAAGGGCACGAGCAGTACTTC. Translation: CASPTPGREGHEQYF.

The genes are TRBV14 and TRBJ1-1, with a possible D match to TRBD1 (5 bases). Trimming cost V 3 bases and J 4 bases, with 12 bases left between them. This CDR3 spans 14 amino acids. CDR1 is SGHDN, CDR2 FVKESK, per germline. CDR3 DNA: TGTGCCAGCAGCCATCGGGCGGGGGGCACTGAAGCTTTCTTT. Its translation: CASSHRAGGTEAFF.

The V and J genes are TRBV28 and TRBJ2-7; the D is unclear. The germline gives CDR1 MDHEN, CDR2 SYDVKM. Deletions cut 3 bases from V and 6 bases from J, with 15 bases between. The CDR3 contains 14 residues. The CDR3 is CASSLGSVSAEQYF. The CDR3, as DNA: TGTGCCAGCAGTTTGGGATCGGTTTCGGCCGAGCAGTACTTC.

This clone was seen repeatedly, ten times or more. The chain links TRBV7-8 to TRBJ2-1, with D perhaps TRBD1 (6 bases). The CDR3 loop spans 13 amino acids. Germline CDR1 and CDR2: SGHVS and FQNEAQ. The V and J ends lost 0 bases and 6 bases respectively, with 6 bases between them. The CDR3 region has the DNA TGTGCCAGCAGCTTAGCGGGGGCCAATGAGCAGTTCTTC. It translates to CASSLAGANEQFF.

This chain uses TRBV30 with TRBJ2-1, with D hard to call. The CDR3 is 12 amino acids. Germline V lookup: CDR1 GTSNPN, CDR2 SVGIG (reference sequence). Trimming stripped 4 bases from V and 9 bases from J, with 13 bases between. CDR3 sequence reads: CAWNFLSAEQFF. DNA for the CDR3: TGTGCCTGGAACTTCTTATCGGCTGAGCAGTTCTTC.

The chain couples TRBV29-1 to TRBJ2-1; 10 bases match TRBD2. The CDR3 length is 15 residues. J gave up 7 bases and V 4 bases, and 10 bases lay outside the gene matches. Germline V CDR1 and CDR2: SQVTM, ANQGSEA. The CDR3 DNA sequence: TGCAGCGTTGGGATACTAGCGGGATCTTCGAATGAGCAGTTCTTC. Its translation is CSVGILAGSSNEQFF.

This clone was seen once. The CDR3 coding sequence is TGCGCCAGCAGCTTGGCCGGGGTTCCCAGGGATACGCAGTATTTT. Amino acid sequence: CASSLAGVPRDTQYF. The V gene is TRBV5-1, the J gene TRBJ2-3; possible D gene TRBD2, 5 bases. The CDR3 is 15 residues long. The V gene's germline CDR1 is SGHRS and CDR2 YFSETQ. V was pared by 0 bases and J by 6 bases, with 14 bases between.

The chain has TRBV7-9 and TRBJ2-3; 13 bases line up with TRBD2. The junction had 5 bases not matched to a gene; V was cut back by 5 bases and J by 0 bases. This CDR3 region has 17 residues. Germline loops: CDR1 SEHNR, CDR2 FQNEAQ (reference sequence). CDR3 sequence: CASSRELAGGSTDTQYF. The CDR3 coding sequence is TGTGCCAGCAGCCGAGAACTAGCGGGGGGGAGCACAGATACGCAGTATTTT.

This clone has only a few counts. The chain recombines TRBV18 with TRBJ2-1; D may be TRBD1 or TRBD2 (5 bases each). This CDR3 comprises 15 residues. From germline, CDR1 is KGHSH and CDR2 LQKENI. Trimming pared 6 bases from V and 12 bases from J, leaving 24 bases between. CDR3 coding DNA: TGTGCCAGCTCCCTGGGAGACAAACCTAGGGGCGGGCAGTTCTTC. This translates into CASSLGDKPRGGQFF.